Below are 20 T cell receptor beta chains sequenced from a single sample in a study of cytomegalovirus exposure and HLA in healthy donors (dated by TCRdb to about 2017). The library was obtained by the immunoSEQ multiplex PCR assay. Here the immuneACCESS table is served through TCRdb, limited to in-frame sequences with V and J called. Missing clones are a known gap in these copies; in checked studies unresolved V genes cover under half, and the rest lacks a known reason. The sample contains about 150,000 clones, roughly 90% of them found a single time. Together, the top ten hold about 20% of the sample. Sequencing used PBMCs. The source is a man between 18 and 29 years old in good health and CMV-seropositive.

In DNA form, the CDR3 reads TGTGCCTGGAGTGCAGGGGGTAACTATGGCTACACCTTC. It yields the protein CAWSAGGNYGYTF. V is TRBV30 and J is TRBJ1-2, with 7 bases lining up with TRBD1. The CDR3 is made up of 13 amino acids. V trimming: 1 base; J trimming: 1 base; junction bases outside the gene matches: 0. CDR1 and CDR2 (germline): GTSNPN, SVGIG (reference sequence).

CDR3 in amino acids: CASSDLAGGGTDTQYF. CDR3 in DNA: TGTGCCAGCAGTGACCTAGCGGGGGGTGGCACAGATACGCAGTATTTT. This chain uses TRBV6-1 with TRBJ2-3, with 11 bases aligning to TRBD2. This CDR3 is built from 16 residues. Germline CDR1 reads MNHNS; CDR2 reads SASEGT. V trimming: 3 bases; J trimming: 1 base; junction bases outside the gene matches: 3.

The rearrangement joins TRBV11-2 to TRBJ2-7; weak D call: TRBD2 (5 bases). The ends were cut back, 1 base at V and 7 bases at J, with 14 bases in the middle. Germline CDR1 and CDR2: SGHAT and FQNNGV. CDR3 length: 14 residues. In DNA form, the CDR3 reads TGTGCCAGCAGCTTAGTACCTACGAGGGAAGAGCAGTACTTC. Protein product: CASSLVPTREEQYF.

The rearrangement uses TRBV7-9 and TRBJ2-7, with TRBD1 matching over 7 bases. This CDR3 is 14 amino acids long. Looked up from germline, CDR1 is SEHNR and CDR2 is FQNEAQ (reference sequence). Trimming removed 0 bases from V and 3 bases from J; junction bases left unmatched: 2. This CDR3 reads CASSLAGGYYEQYF. The CDR3 coding sequence is TGTGCCAGCAGCTTAGCAGGGGGCTACTACGAGCAGTACTTC.

This sequence joins TRBV6-5 and TRBJ2-4; perhaps TRBD2 as D (6 bases). Per germline, CDR1 MNHEY and CDR2 SVGAGI. CDR3 length: 12 residues. V was cut by 6 bases and J by 11 bases, with 14 bases left in between. This chain's CDR3 is CASSPPGGVQYF. The CDR3, as DNA: TGTGCCAGCAGCCCCCCCGGAGGGGTTCAGTACTTC.

In nucleotides, the CDR3 is TGTGCCAGCAGCTTAGAAGAGGTGGATACGCAGTATTTT. Translating gives CASSLEEVDTQYF. The chain carries TRBV7-6 and TRBJ2-3; unclear D gene. This CDR3 is 13 amino acids long. V lost 1 base to trimming and J lost 6 bases, with 8 bases between them. Germline V gene lookup returns CDR1 SGHVS and CDR2 FNYEAQ.

This sequence joins TRBV29-1 and TRBJ2-1; maybe TRBD2 (6 bases). Germline CDR1 and CDR2: SQVTM and ANQGSEA. CDR3 size: 13 residues. V was trimmed by 4 bases and J by 3 bases, leaving 10 bases between them. The CDR3 nucleotides read TGCAGCGTTGTTAGGACTAACTACAATGAGCAGTTCTTC. Encoded protein: CSVVRTNYNEQFF.

The V call is TRBV6-1, the J call TRBJ2-7, with 8 bases aligning to TRBD2. V was pared by 1 base and J by 2 bases, with 4 bases of the junction left unmatched. Germline V gene sequence: CDR1 MNHNS, CDR2 SASEGT. CDR3 size: 15 residues. The CDR3 reads CASSEDGGGPYEQYF. The CDR3 region has the DNA TGTGCCAGCAGTGAAGACGGGGGGGGACCCTACGAGCAGTACTTC.

The chain joins TRBV5-1 to TRBJ2-7; 10 bases are a match to TRBD1. The trim removed 7 bases at V and 1 base at J, leaving 2 bases unmatched. Germline V gives CDR1 SGHRS, CDR2 YFSETQ. The CDR3 consists of 13 residues. CDR3 sequence (DNA): TGCGCCAGCGGGACAGGGGATTCCTACGAGCAGTACTTC. This translates into CASGTGDSYEQYF. Looking up the rest from reference TRBV5-1 and TRBJ2-7 gives the full variable domain: KAGVTQTPRYLIKTRGQQVTLSCSPISGHRSVSWYQQTPGQGLQFLFEYFSETQRNKGNFPGRFSGRQFSNSRSEMNVSTLELGDSALYLCASGTGDSYEQYFGPGTRLTVT.

The J gene is TRBJ1-1, the V gene TRBV27; no clear D gene. CDR3 length: 13 residues. Looked up from germline, CDR1 is MNHEY and CDR2 is SMNVEV (reference sequence). V was trimmed by 8 bases and J by 0 bases, leaving 10 bases between them. The CDR3 protein is CASSRSMNTEAFF. In nucleotides, the CDR3 is TGTGCCAGCTCCCGGTCCATGAACACTGAAGCTTTCTTT.

The chain combines TRBV5-6 with TRBJ1-1; D ambiguous. This CDR3 spans 14 amino acids. The ends were cut back, 1 base at V and 2 bases at J, with 9 bases in the middle. Germline V lookup: CDR1 SGHDT, CDR2 YYEEEE. The DNA of the CDR3 is TGTGCCAGCAGCTTGAACCCGGGAAACACTGAAGCTTTCTTT. Translated, it gives CASSLNPGNTEAFF.

This chain's CDR3 is CASSSDTGIHEQYF. Here the CDR3 DNA reads TGTGCCAGCAGCAGCGATACAGGGATCCACGAGCAGTACTTC. V usage is TRBV5-8 and J usage is TRBJ2-7; D might be TRBD1 (6 bases). Germline-derived CDR1 and CDR2 are SGHTS and YDEGEE. Deletions cut 4 bases from V and 5 bases from J, with 16 bases between. The CDR3 has 14 residues.

V usage is TRBV18 and J usage is TRBJ2-5, with 7 bases aligning to TRBD1. The germline V gene has CDR1 KGHSH and CDR2 LQKENI. The CDR3 length is 13 residues. Losses at the gene ends were 0 bases for V and 5 bases for J; bases not matched to a gene: 0. CDR3 DNA: TGTGCCAGCTCACCACCCAGGGGGGAGACCCAGTACTTC. Amino acids: CASSPPRGETQYF. The full variable domain, with the rest looked up from reference TRBV18 and TRBJ2-5, is NAGVMQNPRHLVRRRGQEARLRCSPMKGHSHVYWYRQLPEEGLKFMVYLQKENIIDESGMPKERFSAEFPKEGPSILRIQQVVRGDSAAYFCASSPPRGETQYFGPGTRLLVL.

The chain has TRBV7-9 and TRBJ1-1, with D maybe TRBD1 (6 bases). Germline CDR1 and CDR2: SEHNR and FQNEAQ (reference sequence). V shed 3 bases and J shed 1 base, with 12 bases lying between them. The CDR3 runs to 15 residues. The chain's CDR3 is CASSFTPTGNTEAFF. The CDR3 bases are TGTGCCAGCAGCTTCACACCGACAGGGAACACTGAAGCTTTCTTT.

CDR3 bases: TGTGCCAGCAGGCTGGGGGGCACTGAAGCTTTCTTT. This sequence encodes CASRLGGTEAFF. This chain connects TRBV7-9 to TRBJ1-1; D might be TRBD1 (5 bases). CDR3 length: 12 amino acids. Germline CDR1 reads SEHNR; CDR2 reads FQNEAQ (reference sequence). The V end lost 6 bases, the J end lost 4 bases, and 9 bases lay between the germline ends.

The chain joins TRBV11-2 to TRBJ1-1, with TRBD1 matching 8 bases. Germline lookup yields CDR1 SGHAT and CDR2 FQNNGV. The CDR3 loop spans 15 amino acids. The V segment lost 3 bases and the J segment 2 bases; nucleotides outside the gene matches: 5. The CDR3 reads CASSFEQGGNTEAFF. For the CDR3, the DNA is TGTGCCAGCAGCTTTGAACAGGGGGGAAACACTGAAGCTTTCTTT.

The CDR3 sequence is CASSFSGGALETQYF. The CDR3 DNA reads TGTGCCAGCAGCTTTAGCGGGGGGGCCTTAGAGACCCAGTACTTC. The rearrangement links TRBV7-6 to TRBJ2-5; 11 bases are shared with TRBD2. The CDR3 extends over 15 amino acids. V gave up 3 bases and J gave up 4 bases; unmatched junction bases: 4. Germline CDR1 reads SGHVS; CDR2 reads FNYEAQ.

The chain joins TRBV7-3 to TRBJ2-3; 7 bases line up with TRBD2. The CDR3 sequence is 16 residues long. Losses at the gene ends were 1 base for V and 3 bases for J; bases not matched to a gene: 7. Per germline, CDR1 SGHTA and CDR2 FQGTGA. The DNA for the CDR3 is TGTGCCAGCAGCTTAAAGGCGGGGGAGGTGACAGATACGCAGTATTTT. Translated, it gives CASSLKAGEVTDTQYF.

The chain uses TRBV11-2 and TRBJ2-5, with D perhaps TRBD2 (6 bases). The CDR3 contains 15 residues. Per the germline V gene, CDR1 is SGHAT and CDR2 is FQNNGV. The V end was cut by 5 bases, the J end by 2 bases, with 15 bases between. The CDR3 coding sequence is TGTGCCAGCAGCCCAACCCTGGGGGGTCAAGAGACCCAGTACTTC. Amino acids: CASSPTLGGQETQYF.

This chain uses TRBV11-1 with TRBJ1-3; 7 bases match TRBD1. V lost 1 base to trimming and J lost 8 bases; unmatched junction nucleotides: 14. Germline CDR1 and CDR2: SGHAT and FQDESV (reference sequence). The CDR3 consists of 17 residues. DNA for the CDR3: TGTGCCAGCAGCTTAGTTAGCCCCAGGGGGTGTAGTGACACCATATATTTT. Protein product: CASSLVSPRGCSDTIYF.